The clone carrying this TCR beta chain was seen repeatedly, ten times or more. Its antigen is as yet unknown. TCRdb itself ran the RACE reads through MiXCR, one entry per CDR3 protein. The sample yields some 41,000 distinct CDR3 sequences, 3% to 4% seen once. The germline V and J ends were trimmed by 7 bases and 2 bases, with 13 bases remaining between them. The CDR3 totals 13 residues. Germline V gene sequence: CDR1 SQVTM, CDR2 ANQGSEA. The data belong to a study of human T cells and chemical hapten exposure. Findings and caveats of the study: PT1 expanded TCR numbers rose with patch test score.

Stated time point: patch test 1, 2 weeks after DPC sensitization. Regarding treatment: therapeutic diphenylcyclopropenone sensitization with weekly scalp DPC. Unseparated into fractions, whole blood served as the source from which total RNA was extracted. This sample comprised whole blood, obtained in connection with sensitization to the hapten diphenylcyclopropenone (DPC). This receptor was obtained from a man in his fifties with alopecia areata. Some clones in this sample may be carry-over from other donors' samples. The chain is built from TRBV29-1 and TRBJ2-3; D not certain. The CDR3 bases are TGCAGCGCTATCCCCCTTAACACAGATACGCAGTATTTT. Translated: CSAIPLNTDTQYF.